This T cell receptor (beta chain) was observed in a study of blood T cell repertoires in COVID-19. At the level of the study: Samples taken during acute and convalescent COVID-19 were collected in the United States, Italy and Spain.

CDR1 and CDR2 from the germline V gene are SGHVS and FQNEAQ. This CDR3 region has 14 residues. V lost 4 bases and J lost 2; bases outside the gene matches: 2. Under the authors' procedure: Quantification of nucleated cells was approximated via reference gene primer amplification. The repertoire was sequenced with immunoSEQ multiplex PCR; TCRdb's copy has only in-frame clones and lacks some. V and J calls and clone size are those listed in that table; D and trimming were worked out from the DNA. The repertoire holds 150,000 to 200,000 clones, with over 75% as singletons. The receptor was isolated from a human donor in a cohort sampled during active COVID-19. The V and J genes are TRBV7-8 and TRBJ1-5; 7 nucleotides line up with TRBD1. Sequencing was performed on peripheral blood. The CDR3 sequence: CASSYRGGNQPQHF. In DNA, the CDR3 is TGTGCCAGCAGCTACAGGGGAGGCAATCAGCCCCAGCATTTT.